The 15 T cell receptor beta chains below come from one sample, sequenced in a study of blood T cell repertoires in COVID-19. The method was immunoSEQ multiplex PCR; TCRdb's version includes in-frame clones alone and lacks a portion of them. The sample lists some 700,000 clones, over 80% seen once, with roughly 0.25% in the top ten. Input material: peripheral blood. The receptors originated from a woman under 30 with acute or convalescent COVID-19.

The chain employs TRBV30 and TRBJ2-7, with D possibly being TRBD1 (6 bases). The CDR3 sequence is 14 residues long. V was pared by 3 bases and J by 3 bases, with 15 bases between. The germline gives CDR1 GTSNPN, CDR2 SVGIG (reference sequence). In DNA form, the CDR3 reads TGTGCCTGGAGAGATAACAGGGTAGTCTACGAGCAGTACTTC. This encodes CAWRDNRVVYEQYF.

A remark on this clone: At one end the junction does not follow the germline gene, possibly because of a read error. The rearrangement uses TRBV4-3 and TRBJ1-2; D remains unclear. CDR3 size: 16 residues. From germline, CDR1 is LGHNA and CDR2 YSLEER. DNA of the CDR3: TGCGCCAGCAGTCAAGATACGGGAGACCGGTCCTATGGCTACACCTTC. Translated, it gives CASSQDTGDRSYGYTF.

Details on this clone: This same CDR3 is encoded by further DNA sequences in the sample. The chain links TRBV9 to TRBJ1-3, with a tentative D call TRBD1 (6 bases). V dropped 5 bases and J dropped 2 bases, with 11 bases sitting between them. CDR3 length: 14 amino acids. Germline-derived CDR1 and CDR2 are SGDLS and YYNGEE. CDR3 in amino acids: CASSEQGAGNTIYF. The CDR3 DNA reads TGTGCCAGCAGTGAACAGGGAGCTGGAAACACCATATATTTT.

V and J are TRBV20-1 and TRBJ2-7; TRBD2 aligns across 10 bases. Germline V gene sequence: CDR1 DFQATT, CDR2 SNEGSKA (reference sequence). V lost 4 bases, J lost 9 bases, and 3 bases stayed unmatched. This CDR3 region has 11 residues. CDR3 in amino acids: CSATTSGAQYF. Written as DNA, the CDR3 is TGCAGTGCTACAACTAGCGGGGCGCAGTACTTC.

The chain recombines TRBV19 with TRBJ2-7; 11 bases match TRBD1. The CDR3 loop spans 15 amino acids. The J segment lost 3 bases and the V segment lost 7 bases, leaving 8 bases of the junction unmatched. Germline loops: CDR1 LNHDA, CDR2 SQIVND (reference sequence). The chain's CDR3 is CASKKGTGGFYEQYF. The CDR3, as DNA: TGTGCCAGTAAGAAAGGGACAGGGGGGTTCTACGAGCAGTACTTC.

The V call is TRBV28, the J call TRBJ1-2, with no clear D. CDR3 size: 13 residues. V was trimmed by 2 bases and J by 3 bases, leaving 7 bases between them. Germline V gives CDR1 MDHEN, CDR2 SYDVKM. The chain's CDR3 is CASSLESYYGYTF. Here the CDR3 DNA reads TGTGCCAGCAGTTTAGAGAGTTACTATGGCTACACCTTC.

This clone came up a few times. CDR3 sequence (DNA): TGTGCCAGCCGGGACTACGTGGACGAGCAGTACTTC. Translated: CASRDYVDEQYF. V gene TRBV6-6 combines with J gene TRBJ2-7, with TRBD2 identical over 7 bases. CDR1 is MNHNY and CDR2 is SVGAGI in the germline V gene (reference sequence). This CDR3 has 12 residues. With 8 bases clipped from V and 5 bases from J, the junction kept 6 bases outside the gene matches.

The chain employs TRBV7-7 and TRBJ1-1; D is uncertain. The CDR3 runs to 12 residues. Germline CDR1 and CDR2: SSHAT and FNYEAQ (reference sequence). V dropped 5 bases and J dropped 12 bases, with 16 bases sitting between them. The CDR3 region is CASSPLGSQSFF. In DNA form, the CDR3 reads TGTGCCAGCAGCCCCCTCGGGAGTCAATCTTTCTTT.

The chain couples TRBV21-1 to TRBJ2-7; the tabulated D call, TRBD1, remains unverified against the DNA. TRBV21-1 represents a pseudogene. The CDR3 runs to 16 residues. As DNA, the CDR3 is TGTGCCAGCAGCTGTCCCGGACAGTACCAGACCTACGAGCAGTACTTC. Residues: CASSCPGQYQTYEQYF.

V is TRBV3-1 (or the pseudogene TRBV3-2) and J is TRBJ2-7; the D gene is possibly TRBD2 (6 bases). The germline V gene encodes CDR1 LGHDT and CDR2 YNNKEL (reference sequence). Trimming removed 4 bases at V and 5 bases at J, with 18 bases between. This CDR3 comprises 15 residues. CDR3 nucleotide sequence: TGTGCCAGCAGCCGCTCGCGGGAACGGCTACACGAGCAGTACTTC. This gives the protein CASSRSRERLHEQYF.

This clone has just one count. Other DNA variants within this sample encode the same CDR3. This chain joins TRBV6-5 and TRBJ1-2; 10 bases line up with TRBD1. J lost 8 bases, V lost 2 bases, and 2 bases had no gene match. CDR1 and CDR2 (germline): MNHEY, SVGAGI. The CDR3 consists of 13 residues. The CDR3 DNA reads TGTGCCAGCAGTTACGGGACAGGGGAAGGCTACACCTTC. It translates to CASSYGTGEGYTF.

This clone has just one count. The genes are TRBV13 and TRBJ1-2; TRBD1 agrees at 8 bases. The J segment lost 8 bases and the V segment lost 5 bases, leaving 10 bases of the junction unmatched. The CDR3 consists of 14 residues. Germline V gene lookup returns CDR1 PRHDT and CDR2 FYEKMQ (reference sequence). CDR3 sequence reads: CASSRADRGSGYTF. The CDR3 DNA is TGTGCCAGCAGCCGCGCCGACAGGGGCTCCGGCTACACCTTC.

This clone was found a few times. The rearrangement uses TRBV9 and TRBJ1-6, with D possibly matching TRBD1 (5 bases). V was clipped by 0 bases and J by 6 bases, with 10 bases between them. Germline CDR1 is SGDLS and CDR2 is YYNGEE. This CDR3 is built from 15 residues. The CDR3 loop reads CASSVEVGANSPLHF. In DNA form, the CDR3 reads TGTGCCAGCAGCGTAGAGGTAGGGGCTAATTCACCCCTCCACTTT.

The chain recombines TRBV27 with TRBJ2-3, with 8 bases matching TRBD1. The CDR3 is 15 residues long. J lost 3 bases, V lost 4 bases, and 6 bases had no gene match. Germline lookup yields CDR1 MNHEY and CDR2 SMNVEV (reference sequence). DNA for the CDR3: TGTGCCAGCAGTTCCCGGGACAGGTATACAGATACGCAGTATTTT. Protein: CASSSRDRYTDTQYF.

CDR3 sequence: CASSPGKSGGKREQYF. The CDR3 nucleotides read TGTGCCAGCAGCCCGGGTAAAAGCGGGGGGAAGAGGGAGCAGTACTTC. V usage is TRBV3-1 (or the pseudogene TRBV3-2) and J usage is TRBJ2-7; 9 nucleotides match TRBD2. Germline V CDR1 and CDR2: LGHDT, YNNKEL (reference sequence). The V segment lost 4 bases and the J segment 7 bases; nucleotides outside the gene matches: 14. The CDR3 spans 16 residues.